Shown below are 28 T cell receptor beta chains from a single sample sequenced in a study of blood T cell repertoires in COVID-19. Sequenced by immunoSEQ multiplex PCR; TCRdb stores in-frame clones only, minus some. The sample lists nearly 400,000 clones; roughly nine tenths were seen once. The sequenced material came from PBMCs or T cells enriched from blood (not recorded which). The receptors were sampled from a woman in her 30s who had recovered from COVID-19.

In this sample, this clone turned up once. The chain is built from TRBV9 and TRBJ2-5; TRBD2 matches at 8 bases. This CDR3 contains 15 residues. CDR1 SGDLS and CDR2 YYNGEE come from the germline V gene. V shed 1 base and J 5 bases; nucleotides not matched to a gene: 7. CDR3 in amino acids: CASSVSPSGWETQYF. The CDR3 nucleotides are TGTGCCAGCAGCGTAAGCCCTAGCGGGTGGGAGACCCAGTACTTC. Full variable domain (outside the CDR3, taken from reference TRBV9 and TRBJ2-5): DSGVTQTPKHLITATGQRVTLRCSPRSGDLSVYWYQQSLDQGLQFLIQYYNGEERAKGNILERFSAQQFPDLHSELNLSSLELGDSALYFCASSVSPSGWETQYFGPGTRLLVL.

This clone was observed a handful of times. The chain recombines TRBV18 with TRBJ1-2; D gene unclear. Germline CDR1 is KGHSH and CDR2 is LQKENI. V shed 3 bases and J shed 0 bases, with 11 bases lying between them. The CDR3 has 15 amino acids. The CDR3 nucleotides are TGTGCCAGCTCACCCTCCTCGACTTCTAACTATGGCTACACCTTC. Translating gives CASSPSSTSNYGYTF.

V and J are TRBV30 and TRBJ2-7; tentative D call: TRBD2 (6 bases). This CDR3 has 13 residues. V was clipped by 1 base and J by 4 bases, with 11 bases between them. CDR1 is GTSNPN, CDR2 SVGIG, per germline (reference sequence). The CDR3 spells CAWSGEDGYEQYF. CDR3 nucleotides: TGTGCCTGGAGTGGGGAGGACGGTTACGAGCAGTACTTC.

This clone was seen a handful of times. The chain employs TRBV5-6 and TRBJ1-5; no clear D. Germline CDR1 reads SGHDT; CDR2 reads YYEEEE. The CDR3 extends over 12 amino acids. V lost 3 bases and J lost 9, with 10 bases in between. DNA of the CDR3: TGTGCCAGCAGCTCCCCCTCGGGGCCCCAGCATTTT. It is translated as CASSSPSGPQHF.

V and J are TRBV5-1 and TRBJ2-1, with TRBD2 identical over 12 bases. Trimming removed 2 bases from V and 7 bases from J; junction bases left unmatched: 7. The CDR3 contains 16 residues. Germline values: CDR1 SGHRS, CDR2 YFSETQ. The CDR3 reads CASSLLAGGEGNEQFF. The DNA of the CDR3 is TGCGCCAGCAGCTTACTAGCGGGAGGTGAAGGTAATGAGCAGTTCTTC.

This clone has a single count. This chain uses TRBV21-1 with TRBJ1-1. TRBV21-1 is deemed a pseudogene. This CDR3 has 14 amino acids. In nucleotides, the CDR3 is TGTGCCAACGGACGGGGAGGACCGAACACTGAAGCTTTCTTT. This codes for CANGRGGPNTEAFF.

The rearrangement links TRBV19 to TRBJ1-2; D is ambiguous. The CDR3 totals 17 residues. Trimming left V 3 bases short and J 1 base short, with 18 bases between. In germline, CDR1 is LNHDA, CDR2 SQIVND (reference sequence). DNA of the CDR3: TGTGCCAGTAGTATGCAGAGAGGCCCGACGGGTAACTATGGCTACACCTTC. As protein: CASSMQRGPTGNYGYTF. Full variable domain (missing parts from reference TRBV19 and TRBJ1-2): DGGITQSPKYLFRKEGQNVTLSCEQNLNHDAMYWYRQDPGQGLRLIYYSQIVNDFQKGDIAEGYSVSREKKESFPLTVTSAQKNPTAFYLCASSMQRGPTGNYGYTFGSGTRLTVV.

The sample holds one count of this clone. The gene calls are TRBV5-1 and TRBJ2-5; 15 bases line up with TRBD2. Germline V gene sequence: CDR1 SGHRS, CDR2 YFSETQ. There are 17 residues in the CDR3. V was clipped by 3 bases and J by 1 base; unmatched bases: 4. The CDR3 loop is CASSSGTSGRSQETQYF. The CDR3 DNA follows: TGCGCCAGCAGCTCCGGGACTAGCGGGAGGTCCCAAGAGACCCAGTACTTC. The full variable domain, its missing parts supplied by reference TRBV5-1 and TRBJ2-5, is KAGVTQTPRYLIKTRGQQVTLSCSPISGHRSVSWYQQTPGQGLQFLFEYFSETQRNKGNFPGRFSGRQFSNSRSEMNVSTLELGDSALYLCASSSGTSGRSQETQYFGPGTRLLVL.

The V call is TRBV9, the J call TRBJ2-2; perhaps TRBD1 as D (6 bases). This CDR3 has 17 residues. CDR1 and CDR2 (germline): SGDLS, YYNGEE. The germline V and J ends were trimmed by 1 base and 1 base, with 14 bases remaining between them. As DNA, the CDR3 is TGTGCCAGCAGCGTACTTGGGATGACAGGGAACACCGGGGAGCTGTTTTTT. Protein: CASSVLGMTGNTGELFF.

The CDR3 protein is CASRTTGTGILYGYTF. The CDR3 DNA reads TGTGCCAGTAGAACCACCGGGACAGGGATCCTCTATGGCTACACCTTC. This rearrangement joins TRBV19 to TRBJ1-2; 9 bases agree with TRBD1. The length of the CDR3 is 16 residues. CDR1 and CDR2 from the germline V gene are LNHDA and SQIVND (reference sequence). J was trimmed by 4 bases and V by 6 bases; bases with no gene match: 12.

The rearrangement uses TRBV27 and TRBJ1-1, with no clear D. The CDR3 spans 14 residues. With 1 base removed from V and 5 bases from J, the gap between germline ends came to 11 bases. Germline CDR1 reads MNHEY; CDR2 reads SMNVEV (reference sequence). The CDR3 sequence is CASSLLFGETEAFF. CDR3 coding DNA: TGTGCCAGCAGTTTATTATTCGGGGAGACTGAAGCTTTCTTT.

The chain uses TRBV30 and TRBJ1-4; a possible D gene is TRBD1 (5 bases). Germline CDR1 reads GTSNPN; CDR2 reads SVGIG (reference sequence). The CDR3 has 13 residues. Trimming removed 2 bases at V and 8 bases at J, with 12 bases between. CDR3 sequence reads: CAWSTGLGEKLFF. The CDR3 DNA follows: TGTGCCTGGAGTACGGGACTAGGGGAAAAACTGTTTTTT.

This chain links TRBV29-1 with TRBJ2-2; TRBD1 is a possible D gene (5 bases). This CDR3 spans 15 amino acids. The V gene's germline CDR1 is SQVTM and CDR2 ANQGSEA. The germline V and J ends were trimmed by 4 bases and 4 bases, with 16 bases remaining between them. CDR3: CSVALTQGPTGELFF. Written as DNA, the CDR3 is TGCAGCGTTGCTTTAACGCAGGGCCCCACCGGGGAGCTGTTTTTT.

The chain is built from TRBV9 and TRBJ1-2, with D hard to call. Germline CDR1 SGDLS, CDR2 YYNGEE. The CDR3 runs to 16 residues. V lost 0 bases to trimming and J lost 5 bases, with 17 bases between them. CDR3 amino acids: CASSVGGGPSKYGYTF. The CDR3 coding sequence is TGTGCCAGCAGCGTAGGGGGAGGGCCAAGCAAATATGGCTACACCTTC.

This chain connects TRBV7-3 to TRBJ1-3; D is unresolved. In germline, CDR1 is SGHTA, CDR2 FQGTGA. The V end lost 2 bases, the J end lost 0 bases, and 8 bases lay between the germline ends. The CDR3 loop spans 15 amino acids. CDR3 in DNA: TGTGCCAGCAGCTTAGAGGGTGGCTCTGGAAACACCATATATTTT. It codes for CASSLEGGSGNTIYF. Complete variable domain (other parts from reference TRBV7-3 and TRBJ1-3): GAGVSQTPSNKVTEKGKYVELRCDPISGHTALYWYRQSLGQGPEFLIYFQGTGAADDSGLPNDRFFAVRPEGSVSTLKIQRTERGDSAVYLCASSLEGGSGNTIYFGEGSWLTVV.

A single count supports this clone. The V gene is TRBV28, the J gene TRBJ1-5; weak D call: TRBD1 (6 bases). V lost 9 bases and J 6 bases, leaving 18 bases between the germline ends. The germline V gene encodes CDR1 MDHEN and CDR2 SYDVKM. This CDR3 contains 14 residues. CDR3 sequence (DNA): TGTGCCAGTGGGGGCCCGGGAGGGAGTCAGCCCCAGCATTTT. Encoded protein: CASGGPGGSQPQHF.

This clone was detected only once. This chain connects TRBV11-3 to TRBJ2-1, with a possible D match to TRBD1 (7 bases). Trimming took off 3 bases at V and 2 bases at J, with 11 bases between the two ends. This CDR3 is built from 15 residues. Germline V CDR1 and CDR2: SGHNT, YENEEA. As DNA, the CDR3 is TGTGCCAGCAGCTTCTCAGGGGGGCCCTACAATGAGCAGTTCTTC. Translating gives CASSFSGGPYNEQFF.

The chain links TRBV11-2 to TRBJ1-1; the match to TRBD1 covers 7 bases. Trimming removed 2 bases from V and 7 bases from J; junction bases left unmatched: 7. Germline V gene data show CDR1 as SGHAT and CDR2 as FQNNGV. This CDR3 is 14 amino acids long. The DNA of the CDR3 is TGTGCCAGCAGCTTACGATCCGCAGGGGGTGAAGCTTTCTTT. Protein: CASSLRSAGGEAFF. Full variable domain (remainder filled in from reference TRBV11-2 and TRBJ1-1): EAGVAQSPRYKIIEKRQSVAFWCNPISGHATLYWYQQILGQGPKLLIQFQNNGVVDDSQLPKDRFSAERLKGVDSTLKIQPAKLEDSAVYLCASSLRSAGGEAFFGQGTRLTVV.

DNA of the CDR3: TGTGCCAGCAGCTTAGGGGGCCTAGCGGGAGAGCAGTACTTC. It specifies CASSLGGLAGEQYF. The rearrangement joins TRBV13 to TRBJ2-7; 9 bases map to TRBD2. Losses at the gene ends were 0 bases for V and 7 bases for J; bases not matched to a gene: 4. CDR1 and CDR2 (germline): PRHDT, FYEKMQ (reference sequence). The CDR3 spans 14 residues.

The chain joins TRBV7-3 to TRBJ1-1; 8 bases line up with TRBD1. The CDR3 sequence is 18 residues long. The V gene's germline CDR1 is SGHTA and CDR2 FQGTGA. The V and J ends lost 2 bases and 5 bases, in that order; junction bases with no gene match: 16. DNA of the CDR3: TGTGCCAGCAGCTTACGGTCGGCAGGGGGCTCAGTTTCTACTGAAGCTTTCTTT. Amino acid sequence: CASSLRSAGGSVSTEAFF.

V usage is TRBV30 and J usage is TRBJ2-1; D not certain. Trimming left V 3 bases short and J 3 bases short, with 3 bases between. This CDR3 contains 11 residues. Germline V lookup: CDR1 GTSNPN, CDR2 SVGIG (reference sequence). This CDR3 is CAWSVYNEQFF. In nucleotides, the CDR3 is TGTGCCTGGAGCGTCTACAATGAGCAGTTCTTC.

The chain recombines TRBV6-2 or TRBV6-3 with TRBJ1-2, with a weak D call TRBD1 (6 bases). This CDR3 has 15 residues. Germline V gene data show CDR1 as MNHEY and CDR2 as SVGEGT. The V end lost 2 bases, the J end lost 0 bases, and 10 bases lay between the germline ends. The CDR3 loop is CASSYNRVANYGYTF. CDR3 DNA: TGTGCCAGCAGTTACAACAGGGTTGCTAACTATGGCTACACCTTC.

V usage is TRBV18 and J usage is TRBJ2-1; 16 nucleotides match TRBD2. CDR3 size: 19 residues. Germline trimming cut 1 base from V and 8 bases from J; bases unmatched to any gene: 11. Germline V gene lookup returns CDR1 KGHSH and CDR2 LQKENI. This CDR3 reads CASSPLHSGTSGRGHEQFF. CDR3 in DNA: TGTGCCAGCTCACCACTACACTCCGGGACTAGCGGGAGGGGCCATGAGCAGTTCTTC.

The chain uses TRBV19 and TRBJ2-7, with D possibly being TRBD2 (6 bases). Germline lookup yields CDR1 LNHDA and CDR2 SQIVND (reference sequence). The CDR3 contains 14 residues. Trimming pared 3 bases from V and 5 bases from J, leaving 14 bases between. The CDR3, as DNA: TGTGCCAGTAGTATGTCAATAGGGGAGGACGAGCAGTACTTC. Its protein product is CASSMSIGEDEQYF.

CDR3 sequence (DNA): TGTGCCAGCAGTTTAGGCAGGGAAGCTGGAAACACCATATATTTT. Translation gives CASSLGREAGNTIYF. J is TRBJ1-3 and V is TRBV27; maybe TRBD1 (5 bases). Per germline, CDR1 MNHEY and CDR2 SMNVEV (reference sequence). V was pared by 2 bases and J by 2 bases, with 10 bases between. CDR3 length equals 15 residues.

The chain links TRBV12-5 to TRBJ1-2, with 7 bases matching TRBD1. J was trimmed by 8 bases and V by 3 bases; bases with no gene match: 9. This CDR3 has 14 amino acids. Germline values: CDR1 LGHNT, CDR2 FRNRAP. The CDR3 here is CASGFSTGNDGYTF. Here the CDR3 DNA reads TGTGCTAGTGGTTTCTCGACAGGGAACGACGGCTACACCTTC.

V and J are TRBV19 and TRBJ1-2, with 9 bases identical to TRBD1. This CDR3 has 17 amino acids. Germline values: CDR1 LNHDA, CDR2 SQIVND (reference sequence). The trim removed 5 bases at V and 8 bases at J, leaving 18 bases unmatched. CDR3 sequence (DNA): TGTGCCAGTAGTCTCACGTACACCGGGACAGGGAAAGGGGGCTACACCTTC. Its translation: CASSLTYTGTGKGGYTF.

The chain combines TRBV12-3 or TRBV12-4 with TRBJ1-1; D gene uncertain. This CDR3 has 13 residues. V was trimmed by 3 bases and J by 3 bases, leaving 8 bases between them. CDR3 sequence: CASSLVQDTEAFF. The DNA for the CDR3 is TGTGCCAGCAGTTTGGTTCAGGACACTGAAGCTTTCTTT.